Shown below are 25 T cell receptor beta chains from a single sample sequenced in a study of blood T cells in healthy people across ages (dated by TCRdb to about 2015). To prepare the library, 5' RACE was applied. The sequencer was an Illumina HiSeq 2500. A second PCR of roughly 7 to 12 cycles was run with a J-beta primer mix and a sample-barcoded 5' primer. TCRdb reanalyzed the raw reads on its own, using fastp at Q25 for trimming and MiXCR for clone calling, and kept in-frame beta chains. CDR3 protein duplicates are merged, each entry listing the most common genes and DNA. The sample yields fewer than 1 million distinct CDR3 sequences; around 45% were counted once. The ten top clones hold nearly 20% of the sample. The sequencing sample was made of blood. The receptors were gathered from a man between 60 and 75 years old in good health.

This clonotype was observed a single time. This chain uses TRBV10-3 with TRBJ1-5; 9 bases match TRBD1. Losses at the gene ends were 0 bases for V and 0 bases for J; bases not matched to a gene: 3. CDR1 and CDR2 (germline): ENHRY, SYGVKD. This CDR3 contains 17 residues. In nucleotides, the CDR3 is TGTGCCATCAGTGAGTCGGACAGGGGCGTTAGCAATCAGCCCCAGCATTTT. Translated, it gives CAISESDRGVSNQPQHF.

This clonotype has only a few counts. CDR3 sequence: CASAPDRDSYEQYF. CDR3 DNA sequence: TGTGCCAGCGCGCCGGACAGGGACTCCTACGAGCAGTACTTC. This rearrangement joins TRBV2 to TRBJ2-7; TRBD1 aligns across 8 bases. This CDR3 has 14 amino acids. Germline V gene sequence: CDR1 SNHLY, CDR2 FYNNEI. The J segment lost 0 bases and the V segment lost 8 bases, leaving 6 bases of the junction unmatched.

The CDR3 here is CASSEALQGMGEQFF. CDR3 sequence (DNA): TGTGCCAGCAGTGAAGCGCTTCAGGGAATGGGTGAGCAGTTCTTC. The J gene is TRBJ2-1, the V gene TRBV2; D is possibly TRBD1 (5 bases). Trimming stripped 0 bases from V and 9 bases from J, with 15 bases between. The CDR3 is 15 amino acids. Germline lookup yields CDR1 SNHLY and CDR2 FYNNEI.

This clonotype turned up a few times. DNA for the CDR3: TGCGCCAGCAGCCAATCGACAGGGGCGCTAACTAATGAAAAACTGTTTTTT. This codes for CASSQSTGALTNEKLFF. V gene TRBV4-3 combines with J gene TRBJ1-4, with TRBD1 identical over 8 bases. The ends lost 2 bases at V and 1 base at J; junction bases unmatched: 6. Germline V lookup: CDR1 LGHNA, CDR2 YSLEER. This CDR3 region has 17 residues.

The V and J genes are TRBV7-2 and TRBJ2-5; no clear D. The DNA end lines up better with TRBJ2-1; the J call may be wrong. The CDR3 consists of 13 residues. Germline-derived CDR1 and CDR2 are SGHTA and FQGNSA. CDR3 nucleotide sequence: TGTGCCAGCAGCTTCCTGTACCAAGAGACCCAGTTCTTC. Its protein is CASSFLYQETQFF.

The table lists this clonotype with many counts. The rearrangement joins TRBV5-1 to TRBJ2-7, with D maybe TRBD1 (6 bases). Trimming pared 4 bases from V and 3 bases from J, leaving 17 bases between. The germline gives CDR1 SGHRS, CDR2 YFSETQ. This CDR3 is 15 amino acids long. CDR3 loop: CASSLRRGPDYEQYF. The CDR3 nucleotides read TGCGCCAGCAGCCTTCGCAGGGGCCCTGACTACGAGCAGTACTTC.

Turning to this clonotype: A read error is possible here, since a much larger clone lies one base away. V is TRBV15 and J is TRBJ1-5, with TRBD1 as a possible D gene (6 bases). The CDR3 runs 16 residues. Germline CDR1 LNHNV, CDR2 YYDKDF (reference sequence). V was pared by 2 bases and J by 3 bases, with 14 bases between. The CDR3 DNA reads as TGTGCCACCAGCAGAAATAAGGGGGAGAACAATCAGCCCCAGCATTTT. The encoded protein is CATSRNKGENNQPQHF.

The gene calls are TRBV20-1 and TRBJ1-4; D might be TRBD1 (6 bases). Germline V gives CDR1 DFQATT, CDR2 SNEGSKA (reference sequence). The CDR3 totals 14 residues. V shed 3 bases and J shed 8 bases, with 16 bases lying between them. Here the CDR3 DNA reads TGCAGTGCTAGTCTGGACGGAAGGGGGGAAAAACTGTTTTTT. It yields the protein CSASLDGRGEKLFF.

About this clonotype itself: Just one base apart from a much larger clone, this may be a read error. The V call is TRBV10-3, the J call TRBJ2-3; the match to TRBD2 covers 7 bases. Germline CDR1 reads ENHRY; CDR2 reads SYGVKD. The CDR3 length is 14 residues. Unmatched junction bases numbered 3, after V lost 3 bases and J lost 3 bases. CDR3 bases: TGTGCCATCAGTGAACGAGCGGGGACAGATACGCAGTATTTT. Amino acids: CAISERAGTDTQYF.

In DNA, the CDR3 is TGCAGTGCTAGCGGGGACAGTCACTATGGGGCCAACGTCCTGACTTTC. Translation gives CSASGDSHYGANVLTF. The chain couples TRBV20-1 to TRBJ2-6; 7 bases align to TRBD1. CDR1 DFQATT and CDR2 SNEGSKA come from the germline V gene (reference sequence). V was pared by 3 bases and J by 3 bases, with 8 bases of the junction left unmatched. The CDR3 is made up of 16 amino acids.

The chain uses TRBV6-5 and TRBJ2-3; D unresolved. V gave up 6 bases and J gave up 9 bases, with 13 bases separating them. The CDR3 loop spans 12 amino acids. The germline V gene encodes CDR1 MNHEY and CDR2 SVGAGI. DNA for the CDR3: TGTGCCAGCAGAGTTCCCCCGGAGACGCAGTATTTT. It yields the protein CASRVPPETQYF.

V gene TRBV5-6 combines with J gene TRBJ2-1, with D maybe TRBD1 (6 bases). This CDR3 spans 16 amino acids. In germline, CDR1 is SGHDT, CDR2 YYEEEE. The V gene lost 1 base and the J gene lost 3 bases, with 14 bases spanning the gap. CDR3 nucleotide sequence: TGTGCCAGCAGCTTGTCGGCGACAGGCTACTACAATGAGCAGTTCTTC. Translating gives CASSLSATGYYNEQFF.

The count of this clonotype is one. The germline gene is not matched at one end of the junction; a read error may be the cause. The CDR3 DNA is TGTGTCAGCAGTGAACCCTCAGGGGAGCCCAATCAGCCCCAGCATTTT. Translation gives CVSSEPSGEPNQPQHF. This chain links TRBV25-1 with TRBJ1-5; a weak D match, TRBD1 (6 bases). Germline lookup yields CDR1 MGHDK and CDR2 SYGVNS. This CDR3 is built from 16 residues.

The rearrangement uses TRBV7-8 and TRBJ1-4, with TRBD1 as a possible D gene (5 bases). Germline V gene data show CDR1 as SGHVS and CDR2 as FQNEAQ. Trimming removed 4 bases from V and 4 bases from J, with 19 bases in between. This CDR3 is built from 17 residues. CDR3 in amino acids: CASSYTRGLLSNEKLFF. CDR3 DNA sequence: TGTGCCAGCAGCTATACAAGGGGCCTATTAAGTAATGAAAAACTGTTTTTT.

In nucleotides, the CDR3 is TGTGCCAGCAGCGCACGAGTCGGTAGCGGTACAACGGAGCAGTACTTC. Protein sequence: CASSARVGSGTTEQYF. The J gene is TRBJ2-5, the V gene TRBV7-2; D possibly corresponds to TRBD2 (6 bases). The CDR3 has 16 amino acids. Germline-derived CDR1 and CDR2 are SGHTA and FQGNSA. V was pared by 5 bases and J by 11 bases, with 27 bases between.

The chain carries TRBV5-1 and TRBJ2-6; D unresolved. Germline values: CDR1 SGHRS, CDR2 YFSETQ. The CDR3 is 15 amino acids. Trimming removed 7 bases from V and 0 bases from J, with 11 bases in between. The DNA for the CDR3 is TGCGCCAGCGCCGCCCTACTCTCTGGGGCCAACGTCCTGACTTTC. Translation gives CASAALLSGANVLTF.

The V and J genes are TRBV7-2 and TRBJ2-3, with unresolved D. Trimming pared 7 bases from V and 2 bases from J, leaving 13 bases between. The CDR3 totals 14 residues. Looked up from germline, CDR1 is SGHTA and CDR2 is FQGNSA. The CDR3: CASKGRVLTDTQYF. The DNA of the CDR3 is TGTGCCAGCAAGGGTCGAGTCCTCACAGATACGCAGTATTTT.

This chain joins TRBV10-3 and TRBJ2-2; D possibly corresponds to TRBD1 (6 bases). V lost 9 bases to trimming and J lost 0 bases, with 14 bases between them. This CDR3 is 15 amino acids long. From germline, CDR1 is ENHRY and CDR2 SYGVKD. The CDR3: CAIKSGTTNTGELFF. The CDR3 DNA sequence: TGTGCCATAAAATCCGGGACAACGAACACCGGGGAGCTGTTTTTT.

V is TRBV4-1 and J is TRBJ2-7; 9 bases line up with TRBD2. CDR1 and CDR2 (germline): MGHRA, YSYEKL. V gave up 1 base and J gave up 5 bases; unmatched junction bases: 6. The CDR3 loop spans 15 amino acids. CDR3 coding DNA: TGCGCCAGCAGCCAAGTGGCTAGCGGGGTCAACGAGCAGTACTTC. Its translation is CASSQVASGVNEQYF.

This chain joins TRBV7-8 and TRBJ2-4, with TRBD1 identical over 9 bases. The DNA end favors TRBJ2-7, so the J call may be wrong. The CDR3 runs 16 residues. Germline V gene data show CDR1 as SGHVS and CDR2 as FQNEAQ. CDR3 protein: CASSLWMRGQGYEQYF. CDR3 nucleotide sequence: TGTGCCAGCAGCTTATGGATGCGGGGACAGGGCTACGAGCAGTACTTC.

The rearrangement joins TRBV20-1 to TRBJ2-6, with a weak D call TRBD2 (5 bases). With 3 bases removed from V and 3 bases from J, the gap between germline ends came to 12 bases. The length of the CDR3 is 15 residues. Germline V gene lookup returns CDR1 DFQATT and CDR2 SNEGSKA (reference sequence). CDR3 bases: TGCAGTGCTAGTAGCCCAGGACTTGGGGCCAACGTCCTGACTTTC. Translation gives CSASSPGLGANVLTF.

DNA of the CDR3: TGTGCCACCAGTGACCCGGGACAGGGGATCAATGAGCAGTTCTTC. Encoded protein: CATSDPGQGINEQFF. This chain links TRBV24-1 with TRBJ2-1; 10 bases are shared with TRBD1. After removal of 4 bases from V and 6 bases from J, the junction contained 5 bases not matched to a gene. Germline CDR1 KGHDR, CDR2 SFDVKD. The CDR3 contains 15 residues.

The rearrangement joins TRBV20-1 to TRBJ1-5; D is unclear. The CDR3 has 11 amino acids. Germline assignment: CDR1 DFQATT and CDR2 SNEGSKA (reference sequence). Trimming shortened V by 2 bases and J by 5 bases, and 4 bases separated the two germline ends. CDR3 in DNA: TGCAGTGCTAGATGGGATCAGCCCCAGCATTTT. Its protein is CSARWDQPQHF.

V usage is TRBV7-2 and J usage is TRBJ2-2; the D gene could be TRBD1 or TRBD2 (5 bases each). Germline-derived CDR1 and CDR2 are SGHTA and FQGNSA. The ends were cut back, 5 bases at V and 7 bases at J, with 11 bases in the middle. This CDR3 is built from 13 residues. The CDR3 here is CASSPLGDGELFF. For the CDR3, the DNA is TGTGCCAGCAGCCCGCTGGGGGACGGGGAGCTGTTTTTT.

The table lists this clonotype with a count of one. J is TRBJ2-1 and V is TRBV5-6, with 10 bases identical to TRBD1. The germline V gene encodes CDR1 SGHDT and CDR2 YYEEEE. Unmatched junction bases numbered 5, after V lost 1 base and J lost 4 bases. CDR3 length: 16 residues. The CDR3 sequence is CASSLRGQGGYNEQFF. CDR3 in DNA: TGTGCCAGCAGCTTGCGTGGACAGGGGGGGTACAATGAGCAGTTCTTC.